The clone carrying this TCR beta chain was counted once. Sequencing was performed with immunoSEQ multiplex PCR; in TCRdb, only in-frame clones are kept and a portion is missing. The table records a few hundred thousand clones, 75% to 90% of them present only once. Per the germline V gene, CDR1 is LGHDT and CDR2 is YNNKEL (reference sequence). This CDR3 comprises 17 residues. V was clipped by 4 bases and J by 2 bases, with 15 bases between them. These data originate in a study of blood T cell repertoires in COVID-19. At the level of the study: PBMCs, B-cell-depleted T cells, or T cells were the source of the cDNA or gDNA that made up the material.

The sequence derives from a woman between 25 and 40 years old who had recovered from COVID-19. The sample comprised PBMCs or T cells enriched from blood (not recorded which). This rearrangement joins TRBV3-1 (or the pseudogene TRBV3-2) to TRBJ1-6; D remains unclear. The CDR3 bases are TGTGCCAGCAGCCGTGGACTTACCAGTCCCTATAATTCACCCCTCCACTTT. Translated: CASSRGLTSPYNSPLHF.